The next 29 T cell receptor beta chains were all read from a single sample in a study of tumor and adjacent non-tumor tissue in lung cancer. The template was RNA from unsorted bulk tissue. Distant lung tissue was collected more than 3 cm away from the tumor edge. Three rounds of nested PCR, following a modified ARM-PCR protocol, produced the TCRbeta library. TCRdb reanalysed the multiplex PCR reads using MiXCR and keeps one entry per CDR3 protein. Of more than 55,000 distinct CDR3 sequences detected, 65% to 80% appear once; the ten largest clones hold roughly 45%. The sequencing sample was made of distant non-tumor lung tissue. All receptors come from a man between 60 and 70 years old with non-small cell lung cancer.

Comments on this clonotype: A read error may account for a junction end that differs from germline. This chain joins TRBV29-1 and TRBJ2-1; weak D call: TRBD1 (7 bases). The CDR3 totals 14 residues. Germline loops: CDR1 SQVTM, CDR2 ANQGSEA. The DNA of the CDR3 is TGCAGCGTTGGCGGAGCGGGTGGGACAGCTGAGCAGTTATTC. This encodes CSVGGAGGTAEQLF.

The chain uses TRBV24-1 and TRBJ2-4, with 7 bases matching TRBD1. Germline trimming cut 3 bases from V and 0 bases from J; bases unmatched to any gene: 16. The CDR3 is 20 amino acids. Germline V gives CDR1 KGHDR, CDR2 SFDVKD. CDR3 amino acids: CATSDARVGTVSRAKNIQYF. The CDR3 DNA sequence: TGTGCCACCAGTGATGCCCGTGTCGGGACAGTATCTAGAGCCAAAAACATTCAGTACTTC.

The chain links TRBV19 to TRBJ2-7; D is undetermined. The V gene's germline CDR1 is LNHDA and CDR2 SQIVND (reference sequence). The CDR3 totals 13 residues. V was trimmed by 6 bases and J by 3 bases, leaving 12 bases between them. CDR3 nucleotides: TGTGCCAGTAGCTCGAACCTGGGCTACGAGCAGTACTTC. Translation: CASSSNLGYEQYF.

Turning to this clonotype: A junction end diverges from the germline sequence, so it may reflect a read error. The rearrangement joins TRBV11-1 to TRBJ2-1, with 7 bases aligning to TRBD2. The CDR3 is 15 amino acids. CDR1 is SGHAT, CDR2 FQDESV, per germline (reference sequence). The CDR3 here is CAGSLWTSGNNGQFF. In DNA, the CDR3 is TGTGCCGGCAGCCTGTGGACTAGTGGGAACAATGGGCAGTTCTTC.

The gene calls are TRBV5-4 and TRBJ2-1; D possibly matches TRBD1 or TRBD2 (5 bases each). Germline V gives CDR1 SGHNT, CDR2 YYREEE (reference sequence). The CDR3 totals 14 residues. V was trimmed by 3 bases and J by 11 bases, leaving 18 bases between them. CDR3 sequence: CASSWCDWGNKQFF. CDR3 DNA sequence: TGTGCCAGCAGCTGGTGTGACTGGGGGAATAAGCAGTTCTTC. The whole variable domain, filled in from reference TRBV5-4 and TRBJ2-1, reads ETGVTQSPTHLIKTRGQQVTLRCSSQSGHNTVSWYQQALGQGPQFIFQYYREEENGRGNFPPRFSGLQFPNYSSELNVNALELDDSALYLCASSWCDWGNKQFFGPGTRLTVL.

Of note for this clonotype: A much larger clone differs by one base, so this may be a read error. The gene calls are TRBV28 and TRBJ2-1; D is tentatively TRBD1 or TRBD2 (5 bases each). Germline V gives CDR1 MDHEN, CDR2 SYDVKM. Trimming shortened V by 6 bases and J by 5 bases, and 11 bases separated the two germline ends. The length of the CDR3 is 13 residues. CDR3 sequence: CASSRGSNNEQFF. CDR3 nucleotide sequence: TGTGCCAGCAGCCGGGGCAGCAACAATGAGCAGTTCTTC.

This chain connects TRBV21-1 to TRBJ2-3; the table's TRBD1 call for D was not verified on the DNA. TRBV21-1 is described as a pseudogene. The CDR3 is 10 residues long. CDR3 loop: CASSSRGQYF. CDR3 nucleotide sequence: TGTGCCAGCAGCAGCCGGGGGCAGTATTTT.

This clonotype came up many times. DNA of the CDR3: TGTGCCAGCAGACGACCCGGGACAGCAACCTACGAGCAGTACTTC. Encoded protein: CASRRPGTATYEQYF. The V gene is TRBV28, the J gene TRBJ2-7; TRBD1 aligns across 7 bases. Trimming cost V 6 bases and J 2 bases; bases outside gene matches: 10. CDR3 size: 15 residues. Germline CDR1 and CDR2: MDHEN and SYDVKM. The variable domain in full, with the rest retrieved from reference TRBV28 and TRBJ2-7, is DVKVTQSSRYLVKRTGEKVFLECVQDMDHENMFWYRQDPGLGLRLIYFSYDVKMKEKGDIPEGYSVSREKKERFSLILESASTNQTSMYLCASRRPGTATYEQYFGPGTRLTVT.

This clonotype was found many times. The genes are TRBV5-1 and TRBJ2-1, with TRBD1 identical over 8 bases. Unmatched junction bases numbered 8, after V lost 2 bases and J lost 4 bases. The germline V gene has CDR1 SGHRS and CDR2 YFSETQ. The CDR3 runs 16 residues. CDR3 DNA: TGCGCCAGCAGCTTCGACAGGGGTTTGGTTTACAATGAGCAGTTCTTC. This encodes CASSFDRGLVYNEQFF.

As for this clonotype: At one end the junction does not follow the germline gene, possibly because of a read error. This chain links TRBV11-3 with TRBJ2-3, with TRBD2 as a possible D gene (5 bases). Looked up from germline, CDR1 is SGHNT and CDR2 is YENEEA. The CDR3 contains 15 residues. The DNA of the CDR3 is TGTGCCAGCAGCTTCGGGGAACCTAGCACAGATACGCGGTATTTT. Protein: CASSFGEPSTDTRYF.

The chain couples TRBV5-1 to TRBJ2-2; possibly TRBD1 or TRBD2 for D (5 bases each). Trimming shortened V by 9 bases and J by 4 bases, and 13 bases separated the two germline ends. This CDR3 comprises 13 residues. CDR1 is SGHRS and CDR2 is YFSETQ in the germline V gene. As DNA, the CDR3 is TGCGCCACTAGCTTTGGGGCCACCGGGGAGCTGTTTTTT. It specifies CATSFGATGELFF.

The rearrangement joins TRBV29-1 to TRBJ2-2; D is unresolved. This CDR3 spans 14 amino acids. V gave up 2 bases and J gave up 4 bases, with 11 bases separating them. CDR1 is SQVTM, CDR2 ANQGSEA, per germline. CDR3 DNA: TGCAGCGTTGAACAACGTGAGAGCACCGGGGAGCTGTTTTTT. This codes for CSVEQRESTGELFF.

This clonotype showed up just once. A read error may account for a junction end that differs from germline. This sequence joins TRBV6-6 and TRBJ2-4; D unclear. This CDR3 is 15 amino acids long. The V gene's germline CDR1 is MNHNY and CDR2 SVGAGI (reference sequence). As DNA, the CDR3 is TGTGCCAGCACTACTGCCCGAACTGTGAGAAACATTCAGTACTTT. It specifies CASTTARTVRNIQYF.

Concerning this clonotype: A read error may produce the germline difference seen at one junction end. The chain joins TRBV4-1 to TRBJ2-7, with 9 bases lining up with TRBD2. This CDR3 comprises 17 residues. Germline V gene lookup returns CDR1 MGHRA and CDR2 YSYEKL. CDR3 sequence reads: CTSSRDSSGTLSREQYF. CDR3 DNA: TGCACCAGCAGCCGAGACTCTAGCGGGACCCTTTCGCGGGAGCAGTACTTC.

This clonotype rates as medium-sized. The V gene is TRBV29-1, the J gene TRBJ2-3, with 7 bases identical to TRBD2. The germline gives CDR1 SQVTM, CDR2 ANQGSEA. V shed 5 bases, J shed 0 bases, and the junction held 2 bases outside the gene matches. The CDR3 length is 13 residues. Written as DNA, the CDR3 is TGCAGCGTTTCGCGGGAGAGCACAGATACGCAGTATTTT. Translating it yields CSVSRESTDTQYF.

The table lists this clonotype with many counts. The V gene is TRBV5-6, the J gene TRBJ2-3; D could derive from TRBD1 or TRBD2 (5 bases each). Trimming shortened V by 8 bases and J by 5 bases, and 21 bases separated the two germline ends. CDR3 length equals 15 residues. From germline, CDR1 is SGHDT and CDR2 YYEEEE. This CDR3 is CASSPAASGGDTQYF. The CDR3, as DNA: TGTGCCAGTTCGCCGGCGGCCTCTGGGGGAGATACGCAGTATTTT.

With regard to this clonotype: Relative to the germline gene, one junction end is altered; a read error may explain this. This chain uses TRBV6-6 with TRBJ2-2, with D perhaps TRBD2 (5 bases). The germline gives CDR1 MNHNY, CDR2 SVGAGI (reference sequence). The CDR3 is 13 residues long. CDR3 nucleotide sequence: TGTGTCAGCAGAGAAACTAGTTTCGGGGAGCTGTTTTTT. Protein: CVSRETSFGELFF.

V and J are TRBV20-1 and TRBJ1-6, with TRBD1 identical over 7 bases. The CDR3 consists of 14 residues. The ends lost 5 bases at V and 17 bases at J; junction bases unmatched: 18. The germline V gene encodes CDR1 DFQATT and CDR2 SNEGSKA (reference sequence). CDR3 protein: CSAPPGQLNSLIHF. CDR3 DNA sequence: TGCAGTGCTCCCCCGGGACAGTTGAATTCACTCATCCACTTT.

A word on this clonotype: One junction end disagrees with the germline gene, perhaps due to a read error. In DNA, the CDR3 is TGCACCAGCATATCCTCATCCGGGGGAGGGACGGACTATGGCTACACCTTC. This translates into CTSISSSGGGTDYGYTF. The rearrangement links TRBV4-1 to TRBJ1-2; D perhaps matches TRBD1 (5 bases). The CDR3 runs to 17 residues. The germline V gene encodes CDR1 MGHRA and CDR2 YSYEKL.

A remark on this clonotype: This CDR3 is missing its conserved last phenylalanine or tryptophan, likely due to a read error. J is TRBJ2-1 and V is TRBV4-1; perhaps TRBD2 as D (5 bases). Germline lookup yields CDR1 MGHRA and CDR2 YSYEKL. The CDR3 length is 17 residues. CDR3 loop: CASSQDMIGRTYNEQFL. CDR3 in DNA: TGCGCAAGCAGCCAAGATATGATTGGGAGAACCTACAATGAGCAGTTCCTC.

This clonotype came up a few times. A much larger clone is a single base away; this may be a read error. The V and J genes are TRBV5-1 and TRBJ2-7, with unresolved D. Per the germline V gene, CDR1 is SGHRS and CDR2 is YFSETQ. Trimming took 4 bases from V and 6 from J, leaving 17 bases between them. The CDR3 extends over 14 amino acids. CDR3 in amino acids: CASSHRGSSGEQYF. CDR3 in DNA: TGCGCCAGCAGCCATCGTGGAAGCTCTGGCGAGCAGTACTTC.

With respect to this clonotype: At one of its ends the junction is not consistent with the germline gene, which may arise from a read error. This sequence joins TRBV6-5 and TRBJ1-1; TRBD1 is a possible D gene (6 bases). The length of the CDR3 is 13 residues. CDR1 and CDR2 (germline): MNHEY, SVGAGI. The CDR3 loop is CASSKPGGTEAYF. The CDR3 nucleotides read TGTGCGAGCAGTAAGCCCGGGGGCACTGAAGCTTACTTT.

Note on this clonotype: This CDR3 fails to terminate in the conserved phenylalanine or tryptophan, so it likely reflects a read error. The chain's CDR3 is CASSYGAAQVYEQYS. CDR3 in DNA: TGTGCCAGCAGTTACGGGGCTGCACAGGTTTACGAGCAGTACTCC. This rearrangement joins TRBV6-5 to TRBJ2-7, with a weak D call TRBD1 (5 bases). Trimming shortened V by 2 bases and J by 4 bases, and 15 bases separated the two germline ends. Germline loops: CDR1 MNHEY, CDR2 SVGAGI. This CDR3 contains 15 residues.

For this clonotype: Germline is not matched at one junction end, which may reflect a read error. The J gene is TRBJ2-1, the V gene TRBV20-1, with 8 bases aligning to TRBD2. From germline, CDR1 is DFQATT and CDR2 SNEGSKA (reference sequence). The CDR3 is 14 residues long. The CDR3 loop is CSTRDQRTSYKQFF. DNA of the CDR3: TGCAGTACTAGAGATCAGCGGACTAGCTATAAGCAGTTCTTC.

Comment on this clonotype: The germline gene is not matched at one end of the junction; a read error may be the cause. The CDR3 DNA reads TGTAGCGTTCCCCGGGGACAGGTGAACGAGCAGTACTTC. As protein: CSVPRGQVNEQYF. V and J are TRBV29-1 and TRBJ2-7; 8 nucleotides line up with TRBD1. This CDR3 region has 13 residues. Looked up from germline, CDR1 is SQVTM and CDR2 is ANQGSEA.

Regarding this clonotype: A much bigger clone sits one base away, suggesting this may be a read error. The chain links TRBV5-4 to TRBJ2-7, with 7 bases that match TRBD1. Per germline, CDR1 SGHNT and CDR2 YYREEE (reference sequence). V lost 4 bases and J lost 2; bases outside the gene matches: 9. The CDR3 contains 15 residues. The DNA for the CDR3 is TGTGCCAGCAGCGGCAGACAGGGAAATCCCTACGAGCAGTACTTC. It yields the protein CASSGRQGNPYEQYF.

This clonotype was observed a few times. This may come from a read error, since a much larger clone is one base off. The chain is built from TRBV20-1 and TRBJ1-5; 8 bases align to TRBD1. The V gene end was trimmed by 4 bases and the J gene end by 8 bases; junction bases not matched to a gene: 7. The CDR3 is 13 residues long. Germline V gives CDR1 DFQATT, CDR2 SNEGSKA (reference sequence). The CDR3 sequence: CSATGGRDKPQHF. CDR3 nucleotide sequence: TGCAGTGCTACAGGGGGCCGTGATAAGCCCCAGCATTTT.

Many counts were recorded for this clonotype. The V gene is TRBV5-5, the J gene TRBJ2-1; a weak D match, TRBD2 (6 bases). CDR1 SGHKS and CDR2 YYEKEE come from the germline V gene (reference sequence). Between the trimmed V and J ends, which lost 0 bases and 5 bases, there was a span of 18 bases. CDR3 length equals 17 residues. CDR3 region: CASSLAGSGAGNNEQFF. DNA of the CDR3: TGTGCCAGCAGCTTGGCCGGGTCGGGAGCTGGGAACAATGAGCAGTTCTTC.

This clonotype has a handful of counts. The chain joins TRBV11-3 to TRBJ2-3; the D is unclear. Trimming cost V 1 base and J 5 bases, with 7 bases left between them. Per germline, CDR1 SGHNT and CDR2 YENEEA. The CDR3 runs 13 residues. Here the CDR3 DNA reads TGTGCCAGCAGCTTAGGCCGTGGAGATACGCAGTATTTT. It translates to CASSLGRGDTQYF.